Given below is one T cell receptor beta chain in context. It has no known antigen specificity. Per-base qualities were not stored, and no clone one base away is much larger. The data are from a study of CD8 T cell repertoires and HIV-1 epitope variants (dated by TCRdb to the early 2020s). The study in broad terms: T cells were stimulated in separate culture wells with each of twenty-five peptides representing autologous and known Gag and Nef epitope variants. Running each culture condition in triplicate, except for one peptide done in duplicate, gave a total of approximately 83 T cell cultures. Among the control conditions were a peptide pool of CMV, EBV and flu, the Ebola AY9 epitope serving as a negative control, and a well with no peptide. An aliquot of 1M T cells was saved as an uncultured baseline condition, separate from the 83 T cell cultures. Three Gag epitope families and Nef HW9 and YT9 were included among the tested epitopes. T cells were enriched using the EasySep Human T Cell Enrichment Kit and then co-cultured with an equal number of autologous T cell-negative cells acting as antigen-presenting cells. Cultures were maintained for 9 to 11 days in IMDM with gentamicin, and half-media changes adding IL-2, IL-7 and IL-15 were performed on days 3 and 7.

Here is what the overall study found, with its caveats: The study identified roughly 9 antigen-specific TCR beta clonotypes, over 5 of which appeared to be cross-reactive for autologous or known escape epitope variants. The assay identified only TCR beta chains and indicated proliferation in response to antigen, without indicating T cell function or cytokine profile. Five or six clonotypes recognized the Nef KF9 family and one clonotype recognized the HW9 family, while no responses to the TAALDMSHF plasma variant were seen.

Sequencing of TCR beta CDR3 regions was done on the immunoSEQ platform at survey depth. The QIAamp DNA micro kit was used to extract genomic DNA from every cultured and uncultured CD8+ T cell population. In the paper's pipeline: Samples with fewer than 5,000 productive reads were excluded, which removed about 6% of the roughly 75 HIV peptide-stimulated cultures. A MANAFEST web app trimmed sequences to CDR3 and removed nonproductive sequences, CDR3s under 5 amino acids, and those not starting C or ending F/W. Antigen-specific clonotypes had to expand in at least 2 of 3 replicates versus no-peptide control at FDR 0.01, only within one epitope family. A frequency at least fivefold higher than in wells stimulated with peptides from other epitope families was additionally required for specific clonotypes. TCRdb obtained this table from immuneACCESS and retained in-frame rearrangements with V and J assigned. These tables miss some clones; where compared with another copy, unresolved V genes account for less than half of the shortfall, and the remainder is unexplained. V, J and clone size are those of that table, while D and trimming were read from the DNA. This sample gives some 3,500 clones in total; under 80% of them show up just once. Jointly, the top ten make up roughly 45% of the sample.

The EasySep Human CD8+ T Cell Enrichment Kit was used on day 10 to isolate CD8+ T cells from every culture. The sequence was obtained from a male donor with HIV. Sequenced sample: cultured CD8+ T cells derived from PBMCs.

The sequence in DNA is TGTGCCAGCAGTGCAGACAGGGAGGAGATAGGGATTGAGCAGTTCTTC. Its translation reads: CASSADREEIGIEQFF. The sequence joins TRBV28 to TRBJ2-1; the D region possibly corresponds to TRBD1 (7 bases align). The CDR3 runs 16 residues from the cysteine to the phenylalanine. Solely the CDR3 DNA is kept, with 48 bases framed from the first base. For CDR1 and CDR2, the germline V gene lists MDHEN and SYDVKM. V lost 5 bases and J lost 9 bases; the stretch between them is 23 bases long.